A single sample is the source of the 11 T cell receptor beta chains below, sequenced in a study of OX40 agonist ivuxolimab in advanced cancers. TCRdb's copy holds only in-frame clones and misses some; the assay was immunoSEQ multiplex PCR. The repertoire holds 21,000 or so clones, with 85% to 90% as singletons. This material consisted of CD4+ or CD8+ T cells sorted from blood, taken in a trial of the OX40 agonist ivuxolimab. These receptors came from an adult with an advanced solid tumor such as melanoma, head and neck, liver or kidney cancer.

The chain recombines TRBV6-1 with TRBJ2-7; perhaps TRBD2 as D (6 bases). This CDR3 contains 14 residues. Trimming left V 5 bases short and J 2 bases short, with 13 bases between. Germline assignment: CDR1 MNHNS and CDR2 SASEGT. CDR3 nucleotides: TGTGCCAGCAGTATGCGGGACGGGACCTACGAGCAGTACTTC. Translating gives CASSMRDGTYEQYF.

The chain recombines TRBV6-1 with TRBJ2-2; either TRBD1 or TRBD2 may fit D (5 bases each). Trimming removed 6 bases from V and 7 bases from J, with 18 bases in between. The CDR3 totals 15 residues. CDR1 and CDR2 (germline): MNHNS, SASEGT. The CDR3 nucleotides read TGTGCCAGCAGCTCCTCTCGGGGCGGTGGCGGGGAGCTGTTTTTT. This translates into CASSSSRGGGGELFF.

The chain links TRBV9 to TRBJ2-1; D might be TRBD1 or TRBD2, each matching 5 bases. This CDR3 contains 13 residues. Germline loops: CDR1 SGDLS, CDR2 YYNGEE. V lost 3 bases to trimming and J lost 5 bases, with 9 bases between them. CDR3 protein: CASSGRDHNEQFF. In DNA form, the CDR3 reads TGTGCCAGCAGCGGCCGGGACCACAATGAGCAGTTCTTC.

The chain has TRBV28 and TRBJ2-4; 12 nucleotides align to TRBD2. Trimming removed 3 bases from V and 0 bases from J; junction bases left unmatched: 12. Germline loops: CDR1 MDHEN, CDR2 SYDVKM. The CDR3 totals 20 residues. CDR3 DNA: TGTGCCAGCAGTTTCTACCCCCAGACGACTAGCGGGAGAGCCAAAAACATTCAGTACTTC. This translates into CASSFYPQTTSGRAKNIQYF.

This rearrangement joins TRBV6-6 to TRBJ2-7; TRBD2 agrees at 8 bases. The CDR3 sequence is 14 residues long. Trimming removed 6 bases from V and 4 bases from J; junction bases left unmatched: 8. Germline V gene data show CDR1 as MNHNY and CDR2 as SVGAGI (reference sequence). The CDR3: CASSGGVPGYEQYF. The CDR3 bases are TGTGCCAGCAGCGGGGGGGTCCCAGGGTACGAGCAGTACTTC.

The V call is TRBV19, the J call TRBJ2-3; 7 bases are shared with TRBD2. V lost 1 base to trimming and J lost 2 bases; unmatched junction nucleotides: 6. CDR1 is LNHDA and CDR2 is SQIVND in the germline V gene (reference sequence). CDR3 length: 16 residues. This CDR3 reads CASSIVHLAVTDTQYF. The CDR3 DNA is TGTGCCAGTAGTATAGTCCACCTAGCGGTCACAGATACGCAGTATTTT.

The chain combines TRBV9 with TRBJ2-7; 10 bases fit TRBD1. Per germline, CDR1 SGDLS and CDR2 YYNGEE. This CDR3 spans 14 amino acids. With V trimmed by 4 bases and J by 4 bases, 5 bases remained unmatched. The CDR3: CASSSTGGRYEQYF. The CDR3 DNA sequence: TGTGCCAGCAGCTCGACAGGGGGCCGGTACGAGCAGTACTTC.

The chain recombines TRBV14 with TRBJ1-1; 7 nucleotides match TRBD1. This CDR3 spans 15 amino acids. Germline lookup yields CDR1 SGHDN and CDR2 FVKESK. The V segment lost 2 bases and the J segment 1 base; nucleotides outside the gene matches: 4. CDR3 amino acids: CASSQTDRRNTEAFF. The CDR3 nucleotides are TGTGCCAGCAGCCAAACGGACAGGAGGAACACTGAAGCTTTCTTT.

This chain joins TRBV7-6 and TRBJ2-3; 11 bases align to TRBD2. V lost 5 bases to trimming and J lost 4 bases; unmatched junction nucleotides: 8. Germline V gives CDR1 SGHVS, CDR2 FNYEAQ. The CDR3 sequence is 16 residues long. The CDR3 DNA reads TGTGCCAGCAGCAACCTAGCGGGGGGCTTATCAGATACGCAGTATTTT. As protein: CASSNLAGGLSDTQYF.

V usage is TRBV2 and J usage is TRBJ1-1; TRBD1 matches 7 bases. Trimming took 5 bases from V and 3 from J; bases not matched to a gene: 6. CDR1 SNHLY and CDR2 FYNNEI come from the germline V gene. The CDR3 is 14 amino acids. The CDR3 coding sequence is TGTGCCAGCAGTCCTGACAGGGTGGACACTGAAGCTTTCTTT. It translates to CASSPDRVDTEAFF.

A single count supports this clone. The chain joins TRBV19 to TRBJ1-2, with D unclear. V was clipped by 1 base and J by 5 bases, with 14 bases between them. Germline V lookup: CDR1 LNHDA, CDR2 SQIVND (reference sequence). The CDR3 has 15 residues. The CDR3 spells CASSIGPWTTYGYTF. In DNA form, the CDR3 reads TGTGCCAGTAGTATAGGGCCCTGGACGACATATGGCTACACCTTC. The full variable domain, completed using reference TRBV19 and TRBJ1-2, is DGGITQSPKYLFRKEGQNVTLSCEQNLNHDAMYWYRQDPGQGLRLIYYSQIVNDFQKGDIAEGYSVSREKKESFPLTVTSAQKNPTAFYLCASSIGPWTTYGYTFGSGTRLTVV.